The rows below give T cell receptor beta chains drawn from one sample of a study of OX40 agonist ivuxolimab in advanced cancers. Assay: immunoSEQ multiplex PCR; the TCRdb copy retains only in-frame clones and omits some. The data contain some 69,000 clones, approximately 90% of them seen just once; the ten biggest clones take up around 4.1%. The sequencing here drew on CD4+ or CD8+ T cells sorted from blood, taken in a trial of the OX40 agonist ivuxolimab. These receptors all stem from an adult with an advanced solid tumor such as melanoma, head and neck, liver or kidney cancer. CDR3s include the opening cysteine and the closing phenylalanine or tryptophan. D genes are given only for firm matches. Clone size is not always given. Where it is, it says once, few, many or a class for expanded clones.

j_call	v_call	d_call	clone_size	cdr3_aa	cdr3_nt
TRBJ2-7	TRBV28	TRBD1	-	CASRRQGPSYEQYF	TGTGCCAGCAGACGACAGGGGCCCTCCTACGAGCAGTACTTC
TRBJ1-2	TRBV5-6	-	-	CASSSGFGYTF	TGTGCCAGCAGCTCAGGGTTCGGCTACACCTTC
TRBJ2-5	TRBV9	-	-	CASSPRGGGVETQYF	TGTGCCAGCAGCCCGAGAGGCGGAGGGGTAGAGACCCAGTACTTC
TRBJ2-7	TRBV30	TRBD2	-	CAWTPTSERYEQYF	TGTGCCTGGACTCCCACTAGCGAGAGATACGAGCAGTACTTC
TRBJ1-2	TRBV19	TRBD1	-	CASSSRDRGYYGYTF	TGTGCCAGTAGTAGCCGGGACAGGGGCTACTATGGCTACACCTTC
TRBJ1-4	TRBV6-1	-	once	CASSERRANEKLFF	TGTGCCAGCAGTGAACGCAGGGCTAATGAAAAACTGTTTTTT
TRBJ2-5	TRBV5-1	-	-	CASSSGQRTETQYF	TGCGCCAGCAGCTCTGGACAGAGAACGGAGACCCAGTACTTC
TRBJ2-2	TRBV7-3	-	once	CASSPQRADTGELFF	TGTGCCAGCAGCCCCCAGCGGGCGGACACCGGGGAGCTGTTTTTT
TRBJ1-1	TRBV7-8	-	-	CASSPGQNTEAFF	TGTGCCAGCAGCCCGGGACAGAACACTGAAGCTTTCTTT
TRBJ1-5	TRBV19	TRBD1	-	CASSPLDRGPANSNQPQHF	TGTGCCAGTAGTCCCTTGGACAGGGGGCCCGCAAATAGCAATCAGCCCCAGCATTTT
TRBJ2-1	TRBV11-3	TRBD2	-	CASSLRGGSGRSQFF	TGTGCCAGCAGCTTACGAGGAGGTAGCGGGAGGTCGCAGTTCTTC
TRBJ1-2	TRBV10-3	-	-	CARSAGLERNGYTF	TGTGCCAGGTCGGCCGGGTTGGAAAGGAATGGCTACACCTTC
TRBJ1-5	TRBV29-1	-	-	CSVGGGQADQPQHF	TGCAGCGTTGGGGGGGGGCAAGCGGATCAGCCCCAGCATTTT
TRBJ2-5	TRBV7-7	TRBD2	-	CASSLSGSGVQETQYF	TGTGCTAGCAGCTTAAGTGGTAGCGGGGTCCAAGAGACCCAGTACTTC
TRBJ2-3	TRBV5-5	-	-	CASEERAWTDTQYF	TGTGCCAGCGAAGAGCGGGCTTGGACAGATACGCAGTATTTT
TRBJ2-2	TRBV27	TRBD1	-	CASSLLDRENTGELFF	TGTGCCAGCAGTTTACTGGACAGGGAGAACACCGGGGAGCTGTTTTTT
TRBJ2-5	TRBV4-2	TRBD2	-	CASSQHQVAGQETQYF	TGTGCCAGCAGCCAACATCAGGTAGCGGGGCAAGAGACCCAGTACTTC
TRBJ1-1	TRBV7-9	-	-	CASSPIAEAELAFF	TGTGCCAGCAGCCCGATCGCTGAGGCAGAGTTAGCTTTCTTT
TRBJ2-1	TRBV25-1	TRBD2	-	CASSGLAGGPFF	TGTGCCAGCAGTGGGTTAGCGGGAGGGCCTTTCTTC
TRBJ2-3	TRBV7-2	TRBD2	-	CASSLARLGGSGVGRGTDTQYF	TGTGCCAGCAGCTTAGCGAGGCTGGGTGGCAGCGGAGTTGGGAGGGGCACAGATACGCAGTATTTT
TRBJ1-4	TRBV18	TRBD1	-	CASSPGQGGIEKLFF	TGTGCCAGCTCACCCGGACAGGGAGGAATTGAAAAACTGTTTTTT
TRBJ2-4	TRBV9	TRBD1	-	CASSDRPGQESIQYF	TGTGCCAGCAGCGACCGACCGGGACAGGAAAGCATTCAGTACTTC
TRBJ1-3	TRBV30	-	-	CAWNRRSSGNTIYF	TGTGCCTGGAATCGCCGGAGCTCTGGAAACACCATATATTTT
TRBJ2-7	TRBV29-1	-	-	CSVVPLGAPYEQYF	TGCAGCGTTGTACCCCTTGGGGCGCCCTACGAGCAGTACTTC
TRBJ2-7	TRBV7-9	TRBD1	-	CASRRGPLDEQYF	TGTGCCAGCAGGAGGGGGCCGTTAGACGAGCAGTACTTC
TRBJ2-3	TRBV30	-	once	CAWSVQGDTQYF	TGTGCCTGGAGTGTACAGGGTGATACGCAGTATTTT
TRBJ2-7	TRBV11-1	TRBD2	-	CASSLDRAGASEQYF	TGTGCCAGCAGCTTAGATCGGGCGGGAGCCTCCGAGCAGTACTTC
TRBJ2-7	TRBV11-2	-	-	CASSWTQPGPYEQYF	TGTGCCAGCAGCTGGACACAGCCGGGCCCCTACGAGCAGTACTTC
TRBJ2-7	TRBV5-3	TRBD2	-	CARSLGGRLAGGNYEQYF	TGTGCCAGAAGCTTGGGGGGGCGCCTAGCGGGAGGGAACTACGAGCAGTACTTC
TRBJ2-7	TRBV30	TRBD1	once	CAWSPGQGANEQYF	TGTGCCTGGAGTCCCGGACAGGGGGCCAACGAGCAGTACTTC
TRBJ2-3	TRBV29-1	TRBD2	-	CSVEESGGLAGTDTQYF	TGCAGCGTTGAGGAGAGCGGGGGACTAGCGGGCACAGATACGCAGTATTTT
TRBJ1-1	TRBV9	-	-	CASSVTPDTNTEAFF	TGTGCCAGCAGCGTTACCCCGGACACGAACACTGAAGCTTTCTTT
TRBJ2-1	TRBV6-4	TRBD2	-	CASSDSRGAYNEQFF	TGTGCCAGCAGTGACTCCCGGGGGGCCTACAATGAGCAGTTCTTC
TRBJ2-7	TRBV27	TRBD2	-	CASSRGLAGTYEQYF	TGTGCCAGCAGTAGAGGACTAGCGGGGACCTACGAGCAGTACTTC
TRBJ1-1	TRBV18	-	-	CASSPLRTQNTEAFF	TGTGCCAGCTCACCACTGAGGACACAGAACACTGAAGCTTTCTTT
TRBJ1-2	TRBV28	-	-	CASSFGGNYGYTF	TGTGCCAGCAGTTTCGGTGGGAACTATGGCTACACCTTC
TRBJ1-5	TRBV5-1	-	-	CASSLQGYQPQHF	TGCGCCAGCAGCTTGCAAGGTTATCAGCCCCAGCATTTT
TRBJ2-7	TRBV9	-	-	CASSVEAYTEQYF	TGTGCCAGCAGCGTAGAGGCGTATACCGAGCAGTACTTC
TRBJ1-1	TRBV6-5	-	-	CASSYSPPRMNTEAFF	TGTGCCAGCAGTTACTCGCCCCCGCGTATGAACACTGAAGCTTTCTTT
TRBJ2-1	TRBV28	TRBD2	-	CASSLPTGLAGGHEQFF	TGTGCCAGCAGTTTACCTACAGGGTTAGCGGGAGGCCATGAGCAGTTCTTC
TRBJ1-1	TRBV10-3	-	-	CAISPQANTEAFF	TGTGCCATCAGCCCTCAGGCGAACACTGAAGCTTTCTTT
TRBJ1-5	TRBV5-8	-	-	CASSLVGGRQPQHF	TGTGCCAGCAGCTTGGTGGGGGGAAGGCAGCCCCAGCATTTT
TRBJ2-5	TRBV7-7	TRBD2	-	CASSLGLAGSRETQYF	TGTGCCAGCAGCTTAGGGCTAGCGGGAAGTCGAGAGACCCAGTACTTC
TRBJ2-7	TRBV19	-	-	CASRPSGTSRYEQYF	TGTGCCAGTAGACCCTCGGGCACGTCTCGGTACGAGCAGTACTTC
TRBJ2-3	TRBV7-9	-	few	CASSLVDTQYF	TGTGCCAGCAGCTTAGTAGATACGCAGTATTTT
TRBJ1-2	TRBV4-2	TRBD1	-	CASSQDPQGVASYGYTF	TGTGCCAGCAGCCAAGATCCGCAGGGGGTAGCATCCTATGGCTACACCTTC
TRBJ1-3	TRBV29-1	-	-	CSVVGGEGNTIYF	TGCAGCGTCGTAGGGGGGGAAGGAAACACCATATATTTT
TRBJ1-1	TRBV19	-	-	CASSIQGLNTEAFF	TGTGCCAGTAGTATACAGGGCTTGAACACTGAAGCTTTCTTT
TRBJ1-1	TRBV11-2	-	-	CASSFGRLNTEAFF	TGTGCCAGCAGCTTCGGACGGTTGAACACTGAAGCTTTCTTT
TRBJ2-1	TRBV7-2	-	-	CASSAFNREQFF	TGTGCCAGCAGTGCGTTTAACCGTGAGCAGTTCTTC
TRBJ1-4	TRBV10-3	-	-	CAISDRDNEKLFF	TGTGCCATCAGTGACAGAGATAATGAAAAACTGTTTTTT